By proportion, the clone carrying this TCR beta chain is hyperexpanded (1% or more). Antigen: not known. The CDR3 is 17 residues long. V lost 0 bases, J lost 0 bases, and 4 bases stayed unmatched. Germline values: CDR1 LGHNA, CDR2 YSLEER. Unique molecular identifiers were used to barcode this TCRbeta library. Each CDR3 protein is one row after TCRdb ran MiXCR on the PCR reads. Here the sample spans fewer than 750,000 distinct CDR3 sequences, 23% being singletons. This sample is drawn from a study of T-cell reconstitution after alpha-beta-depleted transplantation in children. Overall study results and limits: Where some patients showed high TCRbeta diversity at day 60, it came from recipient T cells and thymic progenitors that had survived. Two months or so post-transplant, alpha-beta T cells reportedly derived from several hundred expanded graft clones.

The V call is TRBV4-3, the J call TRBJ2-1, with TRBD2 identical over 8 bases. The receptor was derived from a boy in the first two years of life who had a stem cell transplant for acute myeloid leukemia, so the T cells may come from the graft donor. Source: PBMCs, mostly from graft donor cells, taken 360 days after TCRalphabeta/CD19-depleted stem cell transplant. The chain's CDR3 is CASSQDELAASYNEQFF. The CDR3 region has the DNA TGCGCCAGCAGCCAAGATGAACTAGCGGCCTCCTACAATGAGCAGTTCTTC.